This TCR beta chain was sequenced during a study of PD-1 and CTLA-4 blockade in melanoma. The assay was immunoSEQ multiplex PCR, and TCRdb's table has in-frame clones only and misses some. This table has about 32,000 clones, about 87% appearing once. This CDR3 region has 15 residues. The V gene's germline CDR1 is KGHSH and CDR2 LQKENI. Between the trimmed V and J ends, which lost 3 bases and 0 bases, there was a span of 12 bases. This specimen consisted of CD8+ T cells from peripheral blood, obtained from a patient given anti-PD-1 treatment. The chain uses TRBV18 and TRBJ2-7, with D possibly TRBD1 on 5 matching bases. The receptor comes from a human donor with melanoma. CDR3 bases: TGTGCCAGCTCACCCTCGACAGCTTCCTCCTACGAGCAGTACTTC. Its protein is CASSPSTASSYEQYF.